The rows below give T cell receptor beta chains drawn from one sample of a study of control samples from healthy donors and cancer patients. Assay: immunoSEQ multiplex PCR; the TCRdb copy retains only in-frame clones and omits some. The sample consists of 95,000 to 150,000 clones, around 90% of them appearing once. Material for sequencing was blood. Receptors originate from a middle-aged man in good health. CDR3s leave out the opening cysteine and the closing phenylalanine or tryptophan. A D gene is named only where the DNA matches it firmly.

V gene	J gene	D gene	CDR3 protein
TRBV3-1/TRBV3-2	TRBJ2-7	-	ASSQDTRGVYEQY
TRBV12-2	TRBJ1-4	-	ASRLVAVSNEKLF
TRBV6-2/TRBV6-3	TRBJ2-5	-	ASTPTKGGSGGQY
TRBV4-1	TRBJ1-1	TRBD1	ASSTPPGQGSTEAF
TRBV11-3	TRBJ1-2	-	ASSLMGARADGYT
TRBV9	TRBJ2-7	-	ASSVAVLGRVYEQY
TRBV7-9	TRBJ1-2	TRBD1	ASSLTGVAGYT
TRBV30	TRBJ1-1	-	AWSEGRNTEAF
TRBV19	TRBJ2-7	-	ASSAVSYEQY
TRBV7-3	TRBJ2-5	-	ASSLRGGKETQY
TRBV9	TRBJ1-6	-	ASSALGGSKGSPLH
TRBV5-1	TRBJ2-5	-	ASSQTTGGETQY
TRBV14	TRBJ2-2	-	ASSQELRIQNTGELF
TRBV7-2	TRBJ2-6	-	ASTVESGANVLT
TRBV15	TRBJ1-6	TRBD1	ATSRERGQPPPPLH
TRBV30	TRBJ2-7	TRBD1	AWSVRTGGSEQY
TRBV6-5	TRBJ1-5	TRBD1	ASSSTGGRNQPQH
TRBV18	TRBJ2-3	TRBD1	ASSPTGGTDTQY
TRBV25-1	TRBJ2-7	-	ASRVTDSYEQY
TRBV11-3	TRBJ1-6	-	ASSLVRNSPLH
TRBV19	TRBJ1-5	-	AIGRRGNQPQH
TRBV10-2	TRBJ2-5	-	ASTLDRRETQY